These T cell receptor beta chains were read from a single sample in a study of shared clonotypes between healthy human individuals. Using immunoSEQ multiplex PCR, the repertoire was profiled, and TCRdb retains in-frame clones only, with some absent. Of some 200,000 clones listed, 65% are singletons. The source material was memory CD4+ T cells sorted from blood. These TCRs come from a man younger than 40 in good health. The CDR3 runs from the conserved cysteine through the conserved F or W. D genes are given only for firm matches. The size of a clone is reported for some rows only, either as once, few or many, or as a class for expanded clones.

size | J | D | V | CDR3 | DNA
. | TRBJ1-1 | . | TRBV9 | CASSSRTDDYTEAFF | TGTGCCAGCAGCTCCAGGACAGACGATTACACTGAAGCTTTCTTT
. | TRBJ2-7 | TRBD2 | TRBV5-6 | CASSRSSGSRYEQYF | TGTGCCAGCAGCCGATCTAGCGGGAGTCGGTACGAGCAGTACTTC
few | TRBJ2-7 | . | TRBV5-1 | CASSSNPGSDEQYF | TGCGCCAGCAGCTCGAATCCAGGGTCGGACGAGCAGTACTTC
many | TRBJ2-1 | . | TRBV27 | CASSLLLGTPNYNEQFF | TGTGCCAGCAGTTTATTGCTGGGAACCCCTAACTACAATGAGCAGTTCTTC
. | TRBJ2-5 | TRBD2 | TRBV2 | CATKAGAQETQYF | TGTGCCACCAAAGCGGGGGCCCAAGAGACCCAGTACTTC
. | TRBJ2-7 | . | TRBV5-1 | CASSPDGSGWYEQYF | TGCGCCAGCAGCCCCGACGGGTCAGGATGGTACGAGCAGTACTTC
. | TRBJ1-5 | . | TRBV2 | CASRGGPGTLNQPQHF | TGTGCCAGCAGGGGGGGACCCGGGACACTCAATCAGCCCCAGCATTTT
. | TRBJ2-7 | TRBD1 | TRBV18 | CASSPGQGAGEQYF | TGTGCCAGCTCACCTGGACAGGGGGCGGGTGAGCAGTACTTC
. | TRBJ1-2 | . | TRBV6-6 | CASSAPGRGYYGYTF | TGTGCCAGCAGTGCCCCGGGTCGGGGTTACTATGGCTACACCTTC
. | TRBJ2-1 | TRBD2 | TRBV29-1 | CSVPPGGSGSTGGQFF | TGCAGCGTCCCCCCTGGGGGTAGCGGGAGTACGGGCGGGCAGTTCTTC
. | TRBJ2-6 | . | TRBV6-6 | CASSYLGGANVLTF | TGTGCCAGCAGTTATTTGGGTGGGGCCAACGTCCTGACTTTC
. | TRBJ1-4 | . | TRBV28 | CASGRSGNEKLFF | TGTGCCAGCGGGAGGTCCGGCAATGAAAAACTGTTTTTT
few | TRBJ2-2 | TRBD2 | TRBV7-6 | CASSSTGGNTGELFF | TGTGCCAGCAGCTCCACGGGGGGGAACACCGGGGAGCTGTTTTTT
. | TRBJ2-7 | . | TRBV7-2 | CASSPQGGAYEQYF | TGTGCCAGCAGCCCCCAGGGGGGGGCCTACGAGCAGTACTTC
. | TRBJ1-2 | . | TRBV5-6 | CASSLGPLAKGYTF | TGTGCCAGCAGCTTGGGGCCGCTGGCTAAAGGCTACACCTTC
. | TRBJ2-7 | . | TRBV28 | CASAFGAREQYF | TGTGCCAGCGCCTTTGGGGCTAGGGAGCAGTACTTC
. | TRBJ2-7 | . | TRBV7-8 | CASSLAGVHYEQYF | TGTGCCAGCAGCTTAGCGGGGGTGCACTACGAGCAGTACTTC
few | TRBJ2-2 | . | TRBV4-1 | CASRVGQYDGELFF | TGCGCCAGCAGGGTCGGGCAGTACGACGGGGAGCTGTTTTTT
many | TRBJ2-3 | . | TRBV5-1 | CASSLSSDTQYF | TGCGCCAGCAGCTTAAGTTCGGATACGCAGTATTTT
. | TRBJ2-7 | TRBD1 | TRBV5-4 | CASSGRDRGREQYF | TGTGCCAGCAGCGGCCGGGACAGGGGGCGCGAGCAGTACTTC
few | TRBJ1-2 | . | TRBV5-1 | CASSLVREYGYTF | TGCGCCAGCAGCTTGGTCAGGGAATATGGCTACACCTTC
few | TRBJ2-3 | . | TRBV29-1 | CSVEAGDTQYF | TGCAGCGTTGAAGCTGGAGATACGCAGTATTTT
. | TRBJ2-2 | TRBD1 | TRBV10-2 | CASSVLDRGNTGELFF | TGCGCCAGCAGTGTTCTGGACAGGGGGAACACCGGGGAGCTGTTTTTT
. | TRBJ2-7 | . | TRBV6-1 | CASRPLSSYEQYF | TGTGCCAGCAGGCCACTAAGCTCCTACGAGCAGTACTTC
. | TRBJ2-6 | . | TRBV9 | CASSVMVSGANVLTF | TGTGCCAGCAGCGTCATGGTCTCTGGGGCCAACGTCCTGACTTTC
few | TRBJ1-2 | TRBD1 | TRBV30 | CAWNRQGARYGYTF | TGTGCCTGGAACAGACAGGGGGCGAGGTATGGCTACACCTTC
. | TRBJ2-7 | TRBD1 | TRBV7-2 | CASSSRTGIRAGEQYF | TGTGCCAGCAGCTCTAGGACAGGGATTAGAGCTGGCGAGCAGTACTTC
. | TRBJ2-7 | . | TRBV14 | CASSQAVVYEQYF | TGTGCCAGCAGCCAAGCCGTCGTTTACGAGCAGTACTTC
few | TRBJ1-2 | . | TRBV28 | CASSLWAGTRRVGYTF | TGTGCCAGCAGTTTATGGGCCGGGACACGGAGGGTCGGCTACACCTTC
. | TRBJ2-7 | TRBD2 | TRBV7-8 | CASSHIVEGLAIHEQYF | TGTGCCAGCAGCCACATCGTAGAGGGACTAGCGATCCACGAGCAGTACTTC
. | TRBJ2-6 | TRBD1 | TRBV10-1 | CASSDSTGGSSGANVLTF | TGCGCCAGCAGTGATTCGACAGGGGGAAGCTCTGGGGCCAACGTCCTGACTTTC
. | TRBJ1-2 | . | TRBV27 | CASSFRGAHGYTF | TGTGCCAGCAGTTTCCGGGGGGCGCACGGCTACACCTTC
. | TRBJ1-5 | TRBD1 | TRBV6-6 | CASSYPRQGKGQPQHF | TGTGCCAGCAGTTACCCTCGACAGGGGAAAGGGCAGCCCCAGCATTTT
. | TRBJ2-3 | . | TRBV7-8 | CASSLGGFTDTQYF | TGTGCCAGCAGCTTAGGAGGGTTTACAGATACGCAGTATTTT
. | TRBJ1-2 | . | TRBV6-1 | CARQLDPPGYGYTF | TGTGCCAGGCAACTAGATCCTCCAGGCTATGGCTACACCTTC
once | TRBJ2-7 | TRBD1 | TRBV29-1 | CSVRGQGASEQYF | TGCAGCGTTAGGGGACAGGGGGCTTCGGAGCAGTACTTC
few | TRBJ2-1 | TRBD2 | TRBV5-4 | CASSLGGTSEWNEQFF | TGTGCCAGCAGCTTGGGGGGGACTAGCGAGTGGAATGAGCAGTTCTTC
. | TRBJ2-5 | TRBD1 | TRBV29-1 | CSVIPGQGLETQYF | TGCAGCGTCATACCGGGACAGGGACTAGAGACCCAGTACTTC
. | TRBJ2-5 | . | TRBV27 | CASSRGRGETQYF | TGTGCCAGCAGCCGAGGGAGGGGGGAGACCCAGTACTTC
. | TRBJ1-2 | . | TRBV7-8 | CASSLTGKGTGYTF | TGTGCCAGCAGCTTAACGGGAAAGGGGACTGGCTACACCTTC
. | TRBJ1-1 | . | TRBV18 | CASSPPGGTEAFF | TGTGCCAGCTCACCCCCGGGTGGCACTGAAGCTTTCTTT
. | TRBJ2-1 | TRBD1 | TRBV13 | CASSFYRGFGHNEQFF | TGTGCCAGCAGCTTCTACAGGGGGTTCGGACACAATGAGCAGTTCTTC
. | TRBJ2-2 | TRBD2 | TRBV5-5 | CASSLTPGTSGTGELFF | TGTGCCAGCAGCTTAACACCCGGGACTAGCGGCACCGGGGAGCTGTTTTTT
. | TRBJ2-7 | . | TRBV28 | CASASGREQYF | TGTGCCTCCGCGTCGGGGCGCGAGCAGTACTTC